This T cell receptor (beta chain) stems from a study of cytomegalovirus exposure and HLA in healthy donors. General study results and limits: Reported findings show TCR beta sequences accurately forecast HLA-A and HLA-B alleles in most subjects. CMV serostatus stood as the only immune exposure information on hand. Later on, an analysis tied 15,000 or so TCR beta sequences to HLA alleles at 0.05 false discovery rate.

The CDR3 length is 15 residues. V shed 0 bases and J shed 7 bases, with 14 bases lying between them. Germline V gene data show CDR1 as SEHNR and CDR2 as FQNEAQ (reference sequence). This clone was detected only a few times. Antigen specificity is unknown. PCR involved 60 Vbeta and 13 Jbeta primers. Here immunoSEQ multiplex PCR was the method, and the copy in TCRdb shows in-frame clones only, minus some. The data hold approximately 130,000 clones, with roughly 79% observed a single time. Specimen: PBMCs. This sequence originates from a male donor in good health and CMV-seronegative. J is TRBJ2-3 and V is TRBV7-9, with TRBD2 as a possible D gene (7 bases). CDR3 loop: CASSLARGLGHTQYF. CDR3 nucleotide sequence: TGTGCCAGCAGCTTAGCGCGGGGGCTCGGACATACGCAGTATTTT.